The 21 T cell receptor beta chains listed next were all sequenced from one sample in a study of blood T cells in healthy people across ages. A J-beta primer mix and a sample-barcoded 5' primer were used in a second PCR of about 7 to 12 cycles. TCRdb called the 5' RACE reads again in MiXCR, with one record for every CDR3 protein. Of around 500,000 distinct CDR3 sequences listed, around 48% are singletons. Sequences were obtained from blood. The receptor set was obtained from a man older than 75 in good health.

This sequence joins TRBV25-1 and TRBJ1-2; 10 nucleotides line up with TRBD1. The CDR3 spans 14 residues. Germline V lookup: CDR1 MGHDK, CDR2 SYGVNS. The V gene end was trimmed by 7 bases and the J gene end by 3 bases; junction bases not matched to a gene: 5. The CDR3 loop is CASTGQGDDYGYTF. The CDR3 region has the DNA TGTGCCAGCACCGGACAGGGGGATGACTATGGCTACACCTTC.

This clonotype has a handful of counts. This could be a read error, since a much larger clone is one nucleotide away. The chain recombines TRBV6-5 with TRBJ2-5, with TRBD2 identical over 9 bases. This CDR3 comprises 16 residues. The germline V gene has CDR1 MNHEY and CDR2 SVGAGI. The CDR3 loop reads CASSYGLSGGQEAQYF. In nucleotides, the CDR3 is TGTGCCAGCAGTTACGGCCTTAGCGGGGGCCAAGAGGCCCAGTACTTC.

This clonotype was found once. This sequence joins TRBV7-9 and TRBJ2-7; TRBD1 matches 9 bases. Germline CDR1 SEHNR, CDR2 FQNEAQ (reference sequence). V dropped 4 bases and J dropped 7; count of bases not matched to a gene: 5. The length of the CDR3 is 13 residues. CDR3 residues: CASSSQGASEQYF. CDR3 nucleotides: TGTGCCAGCAGCTCACAGGGGGCAAGTGAGCAGTACTTC.

The genes are TRBV11-2 and TRBJ2-3, with D uncertain. CDR3 length: 13 amino acids. Trimming cost V 5 bases and J 4 bases, with 10 bases left between them. CDR1 is SGHAT, CDR2 FQNNGV, per germline. CDR3 sequence: CASSGNGADTQYF. In nucleotides, the CDR3 is TGTGCCAGCAGCGGAAATGGGGCAGATACGCAGTATTTT.

This clonotype showed up just once. V usage is TRBV10-3 and J usage is TRBJ2-3, with D perhaps TRBD2 (6 bases). Germline V gene data show CDR1 as ENHRY and CDR2 as SYGVKD. CDR3 length equals 15 residues. V was clipped by 3 bases and J by 4 bases, with 14 bases between them. CDR3 in amino acids: CAISDHGGTPDTQYF. The CDR3 DNA reads TGTGCCATCAGTGATCATGGGGGGACCCCAGATACGCAGTATTTT.

This clonotype came up a few times. This rearrangement joins TRBV29-1 to TRBJ1-1, with D hard to call. The CDR3 totals 13 residues. Germline CDR1 and CDR2: SQVTM and ANQGSEA. V dropped 2 bases and J dropped 4 bases, with 11 bases sitting between them. The CDR3 DNA sequence: TGCAGCGTTGAAAGCGGTATAGGCACTGAAGCTTTCTTT. Translated, it gives CSVESGIGTEAFF.

The V gene is TRBV2, the J gene TRBJ2-1, with 12 bases fitting TRBD2. Germline CDR1 reads SNHLY; CDR2 reads FYNNEI. The CDR3 has 16 residues. J gave up 6 bases and V 0 bases, and 3 bases lay outside the gene matches. The CDR3 loop reads CASSEAPLAGGNEQFF. The CDR3 DNA sequence: TGTGCCAGCAGTGAAGCGCCACTAGCGGGAGGCAATGAGCAGTTCTTC. The variable domain in full, completed from reference TRBV2 and TRBJ2-1, reads EPEVTQTPSHQVTQMGQEVILRCVPISNHLYFYWYRQILGQKVEFLVSFYNNEISEKSEIFDDQFSVERPDGSNFTLKIRSTKLEDSAMYFCASSEAPLAGGNEQFFGPGTRLTVL.

The chain employs TRBV7-2 and TRBJ1-5; D uncertain. Trimming stripped 5 bases from V and 3 bases from J, with 14 bases between. The CDR3 runs 15 residues. CDR1 is SGHTA and CDR2 is FQGNSA in the germline V gene. The CDR3: CASSPGRGNNQPQHF. CDR3 DNA: TGTGCCAGCAGCCCCGGACGAGGAAACAATCAGCCCCAGCATTTT.

The genes are TRBV3-1 and TRBJ2-7, with D tentatively TRBD1 or TRBD2 (6 bases each). The CDR3 loop spans 15 amino acids. Trimming left V 3 bases short and J 3 bases short, with 15 bases between. Germline values: CDR1 LGHDT, CDR2 YNNKEL (reference sequence). Here the CDR3 DNA reads TGTGCCAGCAGCCAGGGGGCCGGGACTTTCTACGAGCAGTACTTC. Protein sequence: CASSQGAGTFYEQYF.

This clonotype was detected only a few times. The chain employs TRBV12-3 or TRBV12-4 and TRBJ1-2; perhaps TRBD1 as D (6 bases). The germline V and J ends were trimmed by 3 bases and 6 bases, with 17 bases remaining between them. The CDR3 is 15 residues long. As DNA, the CDR3 is TGTGCCAGCAGTTTTACAGGGAGGTGGAGGAATGGCTACACCTTC. As protein: CASSFTGRWRNGYTF.

CDR3 nucleotides: TGTGCCAGCAGCCTGGACAGGGTCCCAGATACGCAGTATTTT. It yields the protein CASSLDRVPDTQYF. The chain is built from TRBV11-1 and TRBJ2-3; 8 bases line up with TRBD1. Germline CDR1 is SGHAT and CDR2 is FQDESV (reference sequence). V lost 5 bases to trimming and J lost 4 bases; unmatched junction nucleotides: 5. The CDR3 spans 14 residues.

This clonotype occurred a few times. The rearrangement joins TRBV7-9 to TRBJ1-4, with D possibly TRBD1 on 5 matching bases. From germline, CDR1 is SEHNR and CDR2 FQNEAQ (reference sequence). The ends were cut back, 2 bases at V and 8 bases at J, with 12 bases in the middle. The CDR3 extends over 14 amino acids. The CDR3 DNA reads as TGTGCCAGCAGCTTACAGGGCGGCGGCGAAAAACTGTTTTTT. It encodes CASSLQGGGEKLFF.

This clonotype was recorded a few times. The CDR3 sequence is CASSLWTVLNNEQFF. The CDR3, as DNA: TGTGCCAGCAGTTTATGGACAGTTCTCAACAATGAGCAGTTCTTC. The chain recombines TRBV12-3 or TRBV12-4 with TRBJ2-1; tentatively, D is TRBD1 (6 bases). Trimming removed 2 bases from V and 5 bases from J, with 13 bases in between. The CDR3 spans 15 residues.

This chain connects TRBV4-1 to TRBJ2-5, with D hard to call. CDR3 length: 14 residues. Per germline, CDR1 MGHRA and CDR2 YSYEKL. V gave up 4 bases and J gave up 2 bases, with 11 bases separating them. CDR3 DNA: TGCGCCAGCAGCCTCGGACCGTTACAAGAGACCCAGTACTTC. This encodes CASSLGPLQETQYF.

This sequence joins TRBV10-3 and TRBJ2-6; tentatively, D is TRBD1 (5 bases). Looked up from germline, CDR1 is ENHRY and CDR2 is SYGVKD. The CDR3 runs to 16 residues. V was clipped by 5 bases and J by 2 bases, with 13 bases between them. CDR3 loop: CAISWNEGAGANVLTF. CDR3 nucleotides: TGTGCCATCAGTTGGAACGAAGGGGCTGGGGCCAACGTCCTGACTTTC.

The gene calls are TRBV19 and TRBJ2-5; the match to TRBD1 covers 7 bases. There are 14 residues in the CDR3. After removal of 7 bases from V and 4 bases from J, the junction contained 9 bases not matched to a gene. Looked up from germline, CDR1 is LNHDA and CDR2 is SQIVND (reference sequence). CDR3 protein: CASNDRVGRETQYF. As DNA, the CDR3 is TGTGCCAGTAATGACAGGGTGGGTCGAGAGACCCAGTACTTC.

The J gene is TRBJ2-7, the V gene TRBV4-1, with 10 bases identical to TRBD1. Trimming at V came to 5 bases and at J to 4 bases, leaving 5 bases not matched to a gene. The CDR3 runs 14 residues. Germline values: CDR1 MGHRA, CDR2 YSYEKL. The DNA for the CDR3 is TGCGCCAGCAGCAGAGACAGGGGGCAGTACGAGCAGTACTTC. This codes for CASSRDRGQYEQYF.

The table lists this clonotype with a few counts. The V call is TRBV7-9, the J call TRBJ2-3, with 13 positions matching TRBD2. The V and J ends lost 6 bases and 4 bases, in that order; junction bases with no gene match: 7. Germline V lookup: CDR1 SEHNR, CDR2 FQNEAQ (reference sequence). This CDR3 spans 16 amino acids. The CDR3 DNA follows: TGTGCCAGCAGGATAGGACTAGCGGGGGAGGCAGATACGCAGTATTTT. This gives the protein CASRIGLAGEADTQYF.

The chain combines TRBV28 with TRBJ1-2; D might be TRBD1 (5 bases). Germline V gives CDR1 MDHEN, CDR2 SYDVKM. The V end lost 5 bases, the J end lost 6 bases, and 16 bases lay between the germline ends. This CDR3 is built from 14 residues. The CDR3 loop is CASSTPGGIDGYTF. In nucleotides, the CDR3 is TGTGCCAGCAGTACCCCGGGGGGTATAGATGGCTACACCTTC.

The rearrangement uses TRBV20-1 and TRBJ1-2, with 7 positions matching TRBD1. Germline V gene sequence: CDR1 DFQATT, CDR2 SNEGSKA (reference sequence). The trim removed 3 bases at V and 4 bases at J, leaving 11 bases unmatched. This CDR3 comprises 15 residues. This CDR3 is CSARAPGQTTYGYTF. The CDR3 coding sequence is TGCAGTGCTAGGGCCCCGGGACAGACAACCTATGGCTACACCTTC.

The chain uses TRBV6-5 and TRBJ1-2; D uncertain. The CDR3 sequence is 13 residues long. The V gene's germline CDR1 is MNHEY and CDR2 SVGAGI. Trimming took 7 bases from V and 4 from J, leaving 13 bases between them. The CDR3 nucleotides read TGTGCCAGCACCAACGGGGATAGCTATGGCTACACCTTC. Protein sequence: CASTNGDSYGYTF.